A selection of T cell receptor beta chains follows, all from one sample in a study of shared clonotypes between healthy human individuals. Sequencing used immunoSEQ multiplex PCR; TCRdb keeps in-frame clones, though not all of them. The sample contains about 2.4 million clones, roughly 93% of which appear only once. Sequencing input: naive CD4+ T cells from PBMCs. Receptors originate from a man aged 18 to 30 in good health. Some clones in this sample may be carry-over from other donors' samples. CDR3s leave out the opening cysteine and the closing phenylalanine or tryptophan. Not all rows give a size; the values are once, few, many and, for expanded clones, a class.

cdr3_length clone_size j_call v_call cdr3_aa
12 - TRBJ2-2 TRBV5-1 ASLTTSGAGELF
15 - TRBJ1-2 TRBV28 ASTEVGDRGVNYGYT
12 - TRBJ1-5 TRBV23-1 ASSQSKVSQPQH
14 - TRBJ2-1 TRBV19 ASSPGDRGQRNEQF
11 - TRBJ1-1 TRBV30 AWRTRGGTEAF
16 - TRBJ1-5 TRBV30 AWSVQRTGGYSNQPQH
12 - TRBJ1-2 TRBV6-1 ASSVRTGGYGYT
12 - TRBJ1-3 TRBV9 ASSPHYRGDTIY
13 - TRBJ2-3 TRBV18 ASSPSIVLTDTQY
10 - TRBJ2-7 TRBV5-1 ASSLEAKPWY
13 - TRBJ1-1 TRBV7-2 ASSLAVNRNTEAF
11 - TRBJ2-7 TRBV15 ATSRDASHEQY
15 - TRBJ2-2 TRBV11-2 ASSLAWGLARTGELF
11 - TRBJ2-7 TRBV7-9 ASSLDPGAEQY
13 - TRBJ1-3 TRBV7-2 ASSFWGGSGNTIY
12 - TRBJ2-5 TRBV19 ASTGDSNEETQY
11 - TRBJ1-5 TRBV5-8 ASSLLGNQPQH
14 - TRBJ2-1 TRBV28 ASSLAQGWAYNEQF
14 once TRBJ1-1 TRBV25-1 ASSEYVTGGNTEAF
12 - TRBJ1-3 TRBV5-1 ASSLGQAGNTIY
14 - TRBJ1-2 TRBV28 ASSWPGTGVLYGYT
13 - TRBJ2-3 TRBV2 ASRNQGQSTDTQY
10 - TRBJ1-1 TRBV19 ASSSGTAEAF
14 - TRBJ2-3 TRBV7-2 ASSLGLAGATDTQY
13 - TRBJ1-3 TRBV28 ASSLGGAAGNTIY
12 - TRBJ1-1 TRBV6-5 ASRNVRGRTEAF
12 - TRBJ1-5 TRBV2 ASRMEGAGQPQH
12 - TRBJ1-2 TRBV27 ASSNRAGAGGYT
13 - TRBJ2-7 TRBV5-4 ASSRLAGFSYEQY
15 - TRBJ1-5 TRBV19 ASTSTRGVMSNQPQH
14 - TRBJ1-6 TRBV5-4 ASRSQPPGANSPLH
14 - TRBJ1-2 TRBV27 ASSLGSQANNYGYT
13 - TRBJ2-7 TRBV5-1 ASSLAPGVAYEQY
12 - TRBJ2-1 TRBV28 ASSAKGPINEQF
9 - TRBJ2-5 TRBV20-1 SAPGRETQY
14 - TRBJ2-2 TRBV28 ASSPRGTGYTGELF
14 - TRBJ2-1 TRBV5-1 ASSFSVTRALGEQF
14 - TRBJ2-2 TRBV11-2 ASSYLSGRAVGELF
14 - TRBJ2-7 TRBV4-3 ASSQGRGGAAYEQY
13 - TRBJ2-1 TRBV11-1 ASSLSTQIYNEQF
14 once TRBJ2-1 TRBV27 ASSRAAGAFGNEQF
12 - TRBJ2-6 TRBV7-2 ASLGASGANVLT
11 once TRBJ1-2 TRBV11-2 ASSTGAPYGYT
12 - TRBJ2-7 TRBV30 AWRELDSSYEQY
13 - TRBJ2-1 TRBV30 AWRLSGSFYNEQF
12 - TRBJ2-7 TRBV30 AWRTTGSLGEQY
16 once TRBJ2-2 TRBV5-1 ASSLAASGSYSTGELF
15 - TRBJ2-5 TRBV18 ASSQRGGIQGAETQY
15 once TRBJ2-5 TRBV5-4 ASSRDRASGPQETQY
14 - TRBJ2-3 TRBV5-1 ASSPGTSGRADTQY
11 - TRBJ1-5 TRBV2 ASRNRDNQPQH
13 - TRBJ2-7 TRBV5-1 ASSFGQGVTYEQY
13 - TRBJ2-4 TRBV5-6 ASSSGKGAKNIQY
11 - TRBJ1-5 TRBV7-9 ASSLIPGQPQH